This T cell receptor beta chain was identified in a study of PD-1 blockade in classical Hodgkin lymphoma. Study findings and constraints: The repertoire differences lack a defined cause, possibly disease activity or prior therapy. Reported findings placed baseline TCR diversity lower in newly diagnosed patients (compared with healthy donors).

TCRdb's copy holds only in-frame clones and misses some; the assay was immunoSEQ multiplex PCR. The sample records approximately 70,000 clones, roughly 93% being singletons. This clone has only one observation. Antigen unknown. Time point meaning: newly diagnosed, previously untreated cHL patient sample. The comparison group had newly diagnosed, previously untreated classical Hodgkin lymphoma. Trimming shortened V by 6 bases and J by 6 bases, and 11 bases separated the two germline ends. The germline CDR1 and CDR2 sequences are MNHNY and SVGAGI (reference sequence). This CDR3 has 12 amino acids. This TCR was sampled from a human donor with classical Hodgkin lymphoma. This chain joins TRBV6-6 and TRBJ1-2; tentative D call: TRBD1 (5 bases). Sequencing used peripheral blood mononuclear cells (PBMCs). The CDR3 region is CASRILGDGYTF. CDR3 bases: TGTGCCAGCAGGATCTTGGGGGATGGCTACACCTTC.